The clone carrying this TCR beta chain was recorded a few times. Its antigen remains unknown. The data were taken from a study of naive and memory T cell subsets. The CDR3 consists of 16 residues. J gave up 6 bases and V 2 bases, and 7 bases lay outside the gene matches. The germline V gene encodes CDR1 MNHEY and CDR2 SMNVEV (reference sequence). Study findings and constraints: Clonotypes are single alpha or beta chains, not paired receptors.

An equimolar mix of two oligonucleotides served as the beta constant-region primer for TRBC1 and TRBC2. Ligated cDNA was amplified by four rounds of PCR with nested alpha and beta constant-region primers and SP2. TCRdb used MiXCR to reprocess the UMI-ligation and nested PCR reads, holding one entry per CDR3 protein. Of 15,000 to 20,000 distinct CDR3 sequences in the sample, 8.5% to 9.5% were seen once. The sequence was collected from a human donor in good health. This chain links TRBV27 with TRBJ2-1; the match to TRBD2 covers 10 bases. Material for sequencing was central memory CD8+ T cells from blood. CDR3 residues: CASSLTLAGVFNEQFF. CDR3 DNA: TGTGCCAGCAGTTTAACTCTAGCGGGAGTTTTCAATGAGCAGTTCTTC.